The 7 T cell receptor beta chains given below trace back to one sample, sequenced in a study of cytomegalovirus exposure and HLA in healthy donors. Researchers ran the PCR with 60 Vbeta and 13 Jbeta primers. Assay: immunoSEQ multiplex PCR; the TCRdb copy retains only in-frame clones and omits some. This table has approximately 85,000 clones, around 70% appearing once. What was sequenced was PBMCs. The receptors stem from a middle-aged woman in good health and CMV-seropositive.

The V gene is TRBV7-2, the J gene TRBJ2-7; D unclear. Germline CDR1 SGHTA, CDR2 FQGNSA. The CDR3 length is 16 residues. Between the trimmed V and J ends, which lost 5 bases and 2 bases, there was a span of 19 bases. CDR3 protein: CASSPHGRTDAYEQYF. CDR3 DNA: TGTGCCAGCAGCCCCCATGGGCGCACCGACGCCTACGAGCAGTACTTC.

The J gene is TRBJ2-7, the V gene TRBV4-2, with a possible D match to TRBD2 (6 bases). CDR1 and CDR2 from the germline V gene are LGHNA and YNFKEQ. V was shortened by 3 bases and J by 7 bases, with 19 bases between the two germline ends. This CDR3 has 15 amino acids. The DNA for the CDR3 is TGTGCCAGCAGCCACTCAGCGGAGGGCGGGTGGGAGCAGTACTTC. As protein: CASSHSAEGGWEQYF.

Only one count was recorded for this clone. The V gene is TRBV7-9, the J gene TRBJ2-7; perhaps TRBD2 as D (5 bases). The germline gives CDR1 SEHNR, CDR2 FQNEAQ (reference sequence). V was pared by 1 base and J by 1 base, with 8 bases between. The CDR3 covers 14 residues. The CDR3 is CASSLGTGSYEQYF. In DNA, the CDR3 is TGTGCCAGCAGCTTAGGGACGGGATCCTACGAGCAGTACTTC.

The chain carries TRBV6-5 and TRBJ2-3; 9 positions agree with TRBD1. Looked up from germline, CDR1 is MNHEY and CDR2 is SVGAGI. J gave up 4 bases and V 4 bases, and 9 bases lay outside the gene matches. The CDR3 runs to 16 residues. This CDR3 is CASSSGTGFFADTQYF. Written as DNA, the CDR3 is TGTGCCAGCAGTTCCGGGACAGGGTTCTTCGCAGATACGCAGTATTTT.

The chain's CDR3 is CASSPQDGEAFF. The CDR3 coding sequence is TGTGCCAGCAGCCCACAGGACGGGGAAGCTTTCTTT. The J gene is TRBJ1-1, the V gene TRBV5-6; D may be TRBD1 (5 bases). CDR3 length: 12 residues. CDR1 is SGHDT and CDR2 is YYEEEE in the germline V gene. The V end was cut by 4 bases, the J end by 8 bases, with 12 bases between.

V usage is TRBV7-2 and J usage is TRBJ1-4; D call uncertain. V was shortened by 3 bases and J by 0 bases, with 2 bases between the two germline ends. There are 13 residues in the CDR3. The germline V gene encodes CDR1 SGHTA and CDR2 FQGNSA. In DNA, the CDR3 is TGTGCCAGCAGCTTTACAACTAATGAAAAACTGTTTTTT. Protein: CASSFTTNEKLFF. Together with reference TRBV7-2 and TRBJ1-4, the CDR3 gives the full variable domain: GAGVSQSPSNKVTEKGKDVELRCDPISGHTALYWYRQSLGQGLEFLIYFQGNSAPDKSGLPSDRFSAERTGGSVSTLTIQRTQQEDSAVYLCASSFTTNEKLFFGSGTQLSVL.

The V call is TRBV27, the J call TRBJ1-5; D unclear. There are 15 residues in the CDR3. The ends were cut back, 7 bases at V and 3 bases at J, with 16 bases in the middle. The germline V gene encodes CDR1 MNHEY and CDR2 SMNVEV (reference sequence). The CDR3: CASMRSPGVNQPQHF. CDR3 bases: TGTGCCAGCATGAGAAGCCCCGGAGTCAATCAGCCCCAGCATTTT.